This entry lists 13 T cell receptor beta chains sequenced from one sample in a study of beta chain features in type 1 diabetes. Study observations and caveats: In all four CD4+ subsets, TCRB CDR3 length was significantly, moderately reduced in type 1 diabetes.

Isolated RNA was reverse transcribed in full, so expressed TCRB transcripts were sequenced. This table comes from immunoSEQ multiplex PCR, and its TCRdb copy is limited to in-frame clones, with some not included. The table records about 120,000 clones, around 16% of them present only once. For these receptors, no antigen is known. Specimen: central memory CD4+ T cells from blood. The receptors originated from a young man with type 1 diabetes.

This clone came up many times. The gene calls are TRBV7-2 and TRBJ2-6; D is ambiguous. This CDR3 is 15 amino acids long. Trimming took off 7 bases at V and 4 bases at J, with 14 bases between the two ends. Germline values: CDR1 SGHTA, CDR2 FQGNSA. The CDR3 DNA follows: TGTGCCAGCACCCCCATGGGGTGGGGGGCCAACGTCCTGACTTTC. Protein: CASTPMGWGANVLTF. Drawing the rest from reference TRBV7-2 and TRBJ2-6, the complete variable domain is GAGVSQSPSNKVTEKGKDVELRCDPISGHTALYWYRQSLGQGLEFLIYFQGNSAPDKSGLPSDRFSAERTGGSVSTLTIQRTQQEDSAVYLCASTPMGWGANVLTFGAGSRLTVL.

This CDR3 is CASRAEGPYFNTEAFF. The CDR3 DNA is TGTGCCAGCAGAGCTGAGGGGCCCTACTTCAACACTGAAGCTTTCTTT. This sequence joins TRBV7-6 and TRBJ1-1; D is possibly TRBD1 (5 bases). V lost 6 bases and J 2 bases, leaving 19 bases between the germline ends. In germline, CDR1 is SGHVS, CDR2 FNYEAQ. The CDR3 length is 16 residues.

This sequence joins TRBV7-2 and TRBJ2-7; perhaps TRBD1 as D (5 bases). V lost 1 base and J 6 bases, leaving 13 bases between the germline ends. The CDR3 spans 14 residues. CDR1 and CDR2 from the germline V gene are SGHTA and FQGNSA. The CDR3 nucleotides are TGTGCCAGCAGCTTAGGCCCAGGGCTAGGCGAGCAGTACTTC. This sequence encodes CASSLGPGLGEQYF.

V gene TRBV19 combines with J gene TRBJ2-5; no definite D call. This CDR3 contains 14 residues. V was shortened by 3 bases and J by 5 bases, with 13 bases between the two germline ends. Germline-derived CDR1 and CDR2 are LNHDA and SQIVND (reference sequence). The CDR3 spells CASSIQGRVETQYF. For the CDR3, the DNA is TGTGCCAGTAGTATTCAAGGGCGCGTGGAGACCCAGTACTTC.

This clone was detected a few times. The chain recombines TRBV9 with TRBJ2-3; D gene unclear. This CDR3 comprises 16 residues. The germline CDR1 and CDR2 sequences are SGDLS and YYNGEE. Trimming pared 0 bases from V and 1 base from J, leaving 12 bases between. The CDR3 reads CASSVEPSWGTDTQYF. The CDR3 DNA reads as TGTGCCAGCAGCGTAGAGCCCTCCTGGGGCACAGATACGCAGTATTTT.

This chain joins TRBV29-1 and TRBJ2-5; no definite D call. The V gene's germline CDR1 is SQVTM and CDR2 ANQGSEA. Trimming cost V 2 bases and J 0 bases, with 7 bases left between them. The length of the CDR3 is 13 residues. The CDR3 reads CSVEPPDQETQYF. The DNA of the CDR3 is TGCAGCGTTGAACCCCCAGACCAAGAGACCCAGTACTTC.

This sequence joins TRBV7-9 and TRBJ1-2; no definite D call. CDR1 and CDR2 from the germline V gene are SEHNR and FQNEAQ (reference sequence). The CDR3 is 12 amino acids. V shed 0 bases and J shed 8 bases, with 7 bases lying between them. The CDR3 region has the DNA TGTGCCAGCAGCTTAGCGGACGGGGGCTACACCTTC. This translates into CASSLADGGYTF.

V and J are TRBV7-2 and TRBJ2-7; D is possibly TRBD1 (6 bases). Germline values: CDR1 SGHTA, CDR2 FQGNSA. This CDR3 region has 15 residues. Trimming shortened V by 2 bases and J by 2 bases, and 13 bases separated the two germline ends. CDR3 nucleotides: TGTGCCAGCAGCTTACAGGGACACCAGGCCTACGAGCAGTACTTC. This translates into CASSLQGHQAYEQYF.

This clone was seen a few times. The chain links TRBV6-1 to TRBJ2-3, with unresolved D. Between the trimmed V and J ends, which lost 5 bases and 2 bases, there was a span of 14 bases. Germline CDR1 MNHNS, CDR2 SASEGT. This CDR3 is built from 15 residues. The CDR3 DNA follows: TGTGCCAGCAGTCCTGTGCGGCCATTCACAGATACGCAGTATTTT. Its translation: CASSPVRPFTDTQYF.

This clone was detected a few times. CDR3 region: CASSVLARDTQYF. The CDR3 DNA reads TGTGCCAGCAGTGTACTAGCGCGAGATACGCAGTATTTT. The chain has TRBV2 and TRBJ2-3, with 7 bases lining up with TRBD2. This CDR3 comprises 13 residues. With V trimmed by 4 bases and J by 5 bases, 3 bases remained unmatched. Germline V lookup: CDR1 SNHLY, CDR2 FYNNEI.

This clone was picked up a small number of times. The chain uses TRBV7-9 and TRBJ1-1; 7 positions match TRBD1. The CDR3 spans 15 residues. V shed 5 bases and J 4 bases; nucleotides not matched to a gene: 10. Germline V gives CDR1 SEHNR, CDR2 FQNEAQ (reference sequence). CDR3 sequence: CASSPSFRGGTEAFF. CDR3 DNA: TGTGCCAGCAGCCCCTCGTTCAGGGGGGGCACTGAAGCTTTCTTT. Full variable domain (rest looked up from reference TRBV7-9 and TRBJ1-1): DTGVSQNPRHKITKRGQNVTFRCDPISEHNRLYWYRQTLGQGPEFLTYFQNEAQLEKSRLLSDRFSAERPKGSFSTLEIQRTEQGDSAMYLCASSPSFRGGTEAFFGQGTRLTVV.

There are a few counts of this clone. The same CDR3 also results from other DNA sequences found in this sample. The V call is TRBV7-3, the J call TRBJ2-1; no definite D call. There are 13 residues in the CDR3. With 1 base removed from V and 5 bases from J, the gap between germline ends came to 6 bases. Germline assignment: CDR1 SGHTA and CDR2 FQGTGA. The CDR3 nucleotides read TGTGCCAGCAGCTTAAATCAGGACAATGAGCAGTTCTTC. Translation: CASSLNQDNEQFF.

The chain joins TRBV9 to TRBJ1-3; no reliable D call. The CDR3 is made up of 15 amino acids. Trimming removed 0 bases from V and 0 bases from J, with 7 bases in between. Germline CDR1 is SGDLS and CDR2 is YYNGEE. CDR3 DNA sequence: TGTGCCAGCAGCGTAGGATCAGGCTCTGGAAACACCATATATTTT. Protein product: CASSVGSGSGNTIYF.